This T cell receptor (beta chain) came from a study of blood T cell repertoires in COVID-19. Per the original data handling: Quantification of nucleated cells was approximated via reference gene primer amplification. Generated by immunoSEQ multiplex PCR, the TCRdb table keeps only in-frame clones and is missing some. The DNA gave D and trimming, while V, J and clone size come from that table. The sample consists of roughly 100,000 clones, 80% of them appearing once. What was sequenced was peripheral blood. The receptor was isolated from an elderly woman with active or convalescent COVID-19.

CDR3 coding DNA: TGTGCCAGCAGTGCCAATTTCAACACCGGGGAGCTGTTTTTT. Translating it yields CASSANFNTGELFF. The chain is built from TRBV6-4 and TRBJ2-2; no clear D gene. CDR1 MRHNA and CDR2 SNTAGT come from the germline V gene. Trimming stripped 4 bases from V and 2 bases from J, with 8 bases between. This CDR3 has 14 amino acids.